The 5 T cell receptor beta chains reported below all come from one sample, sequenced in a study of radiotherapy plus CTLA-4 blockade in lung cancer. Measured with immunoSEQ multiplex PCR; TCRdb has only the in-frame clones, and not every one. The repertoire holds about 90,000 clones, around 83% seen once, with 14% to 15% in the top ten. Sequenced here: peripheral blood, sampled from a patient treated with radiotherapy plus ipilimumab. These receptors all come from a human donor with non-small cell lung cancer that progressed on radiotherapy plus ipilimumab.

V usage is TRBV28 and J usage is TRBJ2-2, with D tentatively TRBD1 (7 bases). CDR3 length: 15 residues. V was cut by 3 bases and J by 5 bases, with 13 bases left in between. Germline CDR1 and CDR2: MDHEN and SYDVKM. The CDR3, as DNA: TGTGCCAGCAGTTTCAGGGGGAGGTTGACCGGGGAGCTGTTTTTT. Protein: CASSFRGRLTGELFF.

The chain has TRBV4-3 and TRBJ1-5; D is uncertain. The germline V gene has CDR1 LGHNA and CDR2 YSLEER. The germline V and J ends were trimmed by 3 bases and 0 bases, with 9 bases remaining between them. The CDR3 is made up of 15 amino acids. The CDR3 protein is CASSHEYYSNQPQHF. The DNA of the CDR3 is TGCGCCAGCAGCCATGAGTACTATAGCAATCAGCCCCAGCATTTT.

The V and J genes are TRBV6-4 and TRBJ2-1, with D perhaps TRBD2 (5 bases). The CDR3 runs to 17 residues. CDR1 and CDR2 (germline): MRHNA, SNTAGT. The V and J ends lost 2 bases and 2 bases respectively, with 16 bases between them. This CDR3 is CASSDKSSDGTYNEQFF. The CDR3 DNA sequence: TGTGCCAGCAGTGACAAAAGTAGCGATGGAACCTACAATGAGCAGTTCTTC.

The chain has TRBV7-2 and TRBJ2-7, with D perhaps given as TRBD1 or TRBD2 (6 bases each). V shed 5 bases and J shed 3 bases, with 17 bases lying between them. The germline CDR1 and CDR2 sequences are SGHTA and FQGNSA. The CDR3 has 15 residues. CDR3 amino acids: CASSGGRTTIYEQYF. The CDR3 nucleotides are TGTGCCAGCAGCGGGGGGCGGACCACCATCTACGAGCAGTACTTC. Supplemented by reference TRBV7-2 and TRBJ2-7, the full variable domain reads GAGVSQSPSNKVTEKGKDVELRCDPISGHTALYWYRQSLGQGLEFLIYFQGNSAPDKSGLPSDRFSAERTGGSVSTLTIQRTQQEDSAVYLCASSGGRTTIYEQYFGPGTRLTVT.

The rearrangement joins TRBV27 to TRBJ1-1; D not resolved. The CDR3 is 15 residues long. Germline V gene sequence: CDR1 MNHEY, CDR2 SMNVEV (reference sequence). V dropped 1 base and J dropped 7 bases, with 16 bases sitting between them. CDR3 amino acids: CASSLYWVEENEAFF. In DNA form, the CDR3 reads TGTGCCAGCAGTTTATACTGGGTGGAGGAGAATGAAGCTTTCTTT.